These 5 T cell receptor beta chains came from one sample sequenced in a study of cytomegalovirus exposure and HLA in healthy donors. The PCR ran on 60 Vbeta and 13 Jbeta primers. Only in-frame clones appear in the TCRdb table, and some are missing; sequencing was by immunoSEQ multiplex PCR. The sample shows over 100,000 clones, more than 65% of them seen only once. The sequenced sample was PBMCs. Receptors originate from a male donor in good health and CMV-seropositive.

The chain carries TRBV4-1 and TRBJ1-4; D remains unclear. The CDR3 has 12 residues. Per the germline V gene, CDR1 is MGHRA and CDR2 is YSYEKL. V lost 1 base, J lost 5 bases, and 2 bases lay in between. The CDR3 loop reads CASSQANEKLFF. CDR3 DNA sequence: TGCGCCAGCAGCCAAGCAAATGAAAAACTGTTTTTT.

This chain connects TRBV9 to TRBJ1-6; unclear D gene. Per germline, CDR1 SGDLS and CDR2 YYNGEE. Trimming left V 0 bases short and J 6 bases short, with 4 bases between. The CDR3 has 13 amino acids. CDR3 loop: CASSVDSNSPLHF. The CDR3 DNA follows: TGTGCCAGCAGCGTAGACAGTAATTCACCCCTCCACTTT. Looking up the rest from reference TRBV9 and TRBJ1-6 gives the full variable domain: DSGVTQTPKHLITATGQRVTLRCSPRSGDLSVYWYQQSLDQGLQFLIQYYNGEERAKGNILERFSAQQFPDLHSELNLSSLELGDSALYFCASSVDSNSPLHFGNGTRLTVT.

This chain joins TRBV5-4 and TRBJ1-2; D possibly corresponds to TRBD1 (6 bases). V lost 4 bases and J lost 2, with 12 bases in between. In germline, CDR1 is SGHNT, CDR2 YYREEE (reference sequence). CDR3 size: 14 residues. CDR3 nucleotides: TGTGCCAGCAGCCGCTTTGGGGGCAACTATGGCTACACCTTC. It specifies CASSRFGGNYGYTF.

This clone showed up just a few times. The rearrangement joins TRBV28 to TRBJ2-1; D is ambiguous. The CDR3 totals 14 residues. V lost 10 bases to trimming and J lost 3 bases, with 16 bases between them. Germline loops: CDR1 MDHEN, CDR2 SYDVKM. The CDR3 here is CATHLGVRYNEQFF. For the CDR3, the DNA is TGTGCCACCCACCTCGGTGTACGCTACAATGAGCAGTTCTTC.

This clone occurred a few times. The chain joins TRBV7-2 to TRBJ2-3; D gene uncertain. Germline CDR1 is SGHTA and CDR2 is FQGNSA. The CDR3 has 15 amino acids. Trimming left V 6 bases short and J 3 bases short, with 16 bases between. CDR3 residues: CASSADLLLTDTQYF. The CDR3 DNA follows: TGTGCCAGCAGTGCTGACTTGCTCCTTACAGATACGCAGTATTTT.